Below, 29 T cell receptor beta chains from the same sample are listed, as sequenced in a study of early T cells in non-severe SARS-CoV-2 infection. MiXCR, run by TCRdb on the 5' RACE reads, gives a single entry per CDR3 protein. Among 100,000 to 150,000 distinct CDR3 sequences listed, more than 12% were seen once. The sequenced material came from whole blood. The receptors derive from an adult who was a healthcare worker with PCR-confirmed SARS-CoV-2 infection or an uninfected control (not recorded which).

This clonotype was seen a few times. V and J are TRBV3-1 and TRBJ1-4, with 7 bases matching TRBD1. Germline V gene sequence: CDR1 LGHDT, CDR2 YNNKEL (reference sequence). The ends lost 0 bases at V and 0 bases at J; junction bases unmatched: 10. This CDR3 comprises 19 residues. The CDR3 here is CASSQDPQGLGATNEKLFF. The DNA for the CDR3 is TGTGCCAGCAGCCAAGACCCACAGGGGTTGGGTGCAACTAATGAAAAACTGTTTTTT.

This clonotype was recorded many times. This rearrangement joins TRBV19 to TRBJ2-6; 9 bases line up with TRBD2. Germline values: CDR1 LNHDA, CDR2 SQIVND (reference sequence). The ends lost 9 bases at V and 0 bases at J; junction bases unmatched: 12. CDR3 length: 18 amino acids. The CDR3 sequence: CASSKPAGGSSGANVLTF. Here the CDR3 DNA reads TGTGCCAGCTCTAAACCAGCGGGGGGATCCTCTGGGGCCAACGTCCTGACTTTC.

This clonotype appeared a few times. The V gene is TRBV27, the J gene TRBJ1-6; 9 positions agree with TRBD1. V lost 6 bases and J lost 8; bases outside the gene matches: 11. This CDR3 region has 16 residues. Germline CDR1 is MNHEY and CDR2 is SMNVEV (reference sequence). The CDR3 spells CASSSLRDRVDSPLHF. In nucleotides, the CDR3 is TGTGCCAGCAGCTCCCTCCGGGACAGGGTCGATTCACCCCTCCACTTT.

In its sample, this clonotype was seen a few times. The J gene is TRBJ2-5, the V gene TRBV5-4, with 8 bases that match TRBD2. CDR1 SGHNT and CDR2 YYREEE come from the germline V gene (reference sequence). The CDR3 covers 15 residues. The junction had 5 bases not matched to a gene; V was cut back by 0 bases and J by 4 bases. CDR3 residues: CASSLERLAGETQYF. The CDR3 DNA follows: TGTGCCAGCAGCTTGGAACGGCTAGCGGGAGAGACCCAGTACTTC.

This clonotype occurred many times. V and J are TRBV20-1 and TRBJ1-2, with D unresolved. Germline CDR1 is DFQATT and CDR2 is SNEGSKA (reference sequence). The CDR3 extends over 10 amino acids. V lost 3 bases, J lost 8 bases, and 7 bases lay in between. The CDR3 DNA follows: TGCAGTGCTAGTCGGGAGGGCTACACCTTC. Its translation: CSASREGYTF.

This clonotype has a handful of counts. This sequence joins TRBV6-6 and TRBJ2-7; no definite D call. In germline, CDR1 is MNHNY, CDR2 SVGAGI (reference sequence). V lost 2 bases and J lost 2, with 7 bases in between. The length of the CDR3 is 13 residues. The CDR3 region is CASSYAETYEQYF. The CDR3 region has the DNA TGTGCCAGCAGTTACGCGGAGACCTACGAGCAGTACTTC.

This clonotype appeared many times. The gene calls are TRBV7-9 and TRBJ2-2; 8 nucleotides line up with TRBD1. Losses at the gene ends were 5 bases for V and 5 bases for J; bases not matched to a gene: 7. Germline V gene lookup returns CDR1 SEHNR and CDR2 FQNEAQ (reference sequence). The CDR3 runs 15 residues. The CDR3 spells CASSLTGVHTGELFF. Here the CDR3 DNA reads TGTGCCAGCAGCCTGACAGGGGTCCATACCGGGGAGCTGTTTTTT.

This clonotype was counted between two and nine times. The chain employs TRBV10-1 and TRBJ1-6, with D possibly TRBD1 on 5 matching bases. CDR3 length equals 16 residues. The germline V and J ends were trimmed by 3 bases and 8 bases, with 17 bases remaining between them. Germline values: CDR1 WNHNN, CDR2 SYGVQD (reference sequence). The CDR3 coding sequence is TGCGCCAGCAGTGAAGGGAGGGGAGGTACCTATTCACCCCTCCACTTT. This sequence encodes CASSEGRGGTYSPLHF.

This clonotype was seen a few times. Written as DNA, the CDR3 is TGTGCCAGCAGTTTTTCCGGTAATCGGGGGACAGCATACAATGAGCAGTTCTTC. Its protein is CASSFSGNRGTAYNEQFF. This sequence joins TRBV27 and TRBJ2-1, with a weak D call TRBD1 (7 bases). With 3 bases removed from V and 4 bases from J, the gap between germline ends came to 22 bases. The CDR3 is 18 amino acids. The germline gives CDR1 MNHEY, CDR2 SMNVEV (reference sequence).

This clonotype has only a few counts. The chain is built from TRBV7-8 and TRBJ1-5; D not certain. This CDR3 contains 15 residues. Deletions cut 1 base from V and 2 bases from J, with 9 bases between. The germline V gene has CDR1 SGHVS and CDR2 FQNEAQ. CDR3 nucleotide sequence: TGTGCCAGCAGCTTAGGCGGGTATGGCAATCAGCCCCAGCATTTT. Its protein is CASSLGGYGNQPQHF.

The genes are TRBV19 and TRBJ1-4; D not certain. Germline CDR1 reads LNHDA; CDR2 reads SQIVND (reference sequence). The CDR3 sequence is 12 residues long. V was trimmed by 8 bases and J by 4 bases, leaving 8 bases between them. In nucleotides, the CDR3 is TGTGCCAGTTCACGGAGTAATGAAAAACTGTTTTTT. As protein: CASSRSNEKLFF.

A few counts support this clonotype. This sequence joins TRBV7-6 and TRBJ2-7; 7 bases are a match to TRBD2. The trim removed 6 bases at V and 2 bases at J, leaving 10 bases unmatched. CDR1 and CDR2 from the germline V gene are SGHVS and FNYEAQ. The CDR3 runs 15 residues. CDR3 sequence: CASRGGSRGTYEQYF. As DNA, the CDR3 is TGTGCCAGCAGGGGAGGTTCGCGGGGGACCTACGAGCAGTACTTC.

The chain couples TRBV20-1 to TRBJ2-5, with 8 bases lining up with TRBD2. This CDR3 spans 16 amino acids. With V trimmed by 0 bases and J by 5 bases, 11 bases remained unmatched. Germline V gives CDR1 DFQATT, CDR2 SNEGSKA (reference sequence). The CDR3 nucleotides read TGCAGTGCTAGAGAGGGGGGCGGGAGGCCGAAGGAGACCCAGTACTTC. Translating gives CSAREGGGRPKETQYF.

This clonotype was observed a handful of times. The chain links TRBV7-9 to TRBJ2-7, with D maybe TRBD1 (5 bases). The length of the CDR3 is 11 residues. Trimming removed 7 bases at V and 7 bases at J, with 11 bases between. CDR1 and CDR2 (germline): SEHNR, FQNEAQ (reference sequence). The chain's CDR3 is CASTSRTEQYF. For the CDR3, the DNA is TGTGCCAGCACCTCAAGGACAGAGCAGTACTTC.

At least ten counts were recorded for this clonotype. V gene TRBV27 combines with J gene TRBJ2-1; 8 bases line up with TRBD2. Trimming at V came to 1 base and at J to 8 bases, leaving 4 bases not matched to a gene. Germline-derived CDR1 and CDR2 are MNHEY and SMNVEV (reference sequence). The CDR3 covers 14 residues. The DNA for the CDR3 is TGTGCCAGCAGTTTATTAGGACTAGCCTATGAGCAGTTCTTC. Its translation: CASSLLGLAYEQFF.

The chain's CDR3 is CASIQGGDGYTF. CDR3 nucleotide sequence: TGTGCCAGCATCCAGGGGGGCGATGGCTACACCTTC. J is TRBJ1-2 and V is TRBV2, with 7 bases fitting TRBD1. The CDR3 loop spans 12 amino acids. V lost 7 bases and J lost 6; bases outside the gene matches: 5. Germline-derived CDR1 and CDR2 are SNHLY and FYNNEI. Complete variable domain (other parts from reference TRBV2 and TRBJ1-2): EPEVTQTPSHQVTQMGQEVILRCVPISNHLYFYWYRQILGQKVEFLVSFYNNEISEKSEIFDDQFSVERPDGSNFTLKIRSTKLEDSAMYFCASIQGGDGYTFGSGTRLTVV.

This clonotype was counted between two and nine times. The CDR3 nucleotides are TGTGCCAGCAGCCAAGACCCCGGGGAGCTGTTTTTT. As protein: CASSQDPGELFF. The V and J genes are TRBV3-1 and TRBJ2-2; D is unresolved. This CDR3 has 12 residues. Germline V gene data show CDR1 as LGHDT and CDR2 as YNNKEL (reference sequence). Trimming pared 0 bases from V and 6 bases from J, leaving 2 bases between. The full variable domain, completed using reference TRBV3-1 and TRBJ2-2, is DTAVSQTPKYLVTQMGNDKSIKCEQNLGHDTMYWYKQDSKKFLKIMFSYNNKELIINETVPNRFSPKSPDKAHLNLHINSLELGDSAVYFCASSQDPGELFFGEGSRLTVL.

The chain couples TRBV30 to TRBJ2-5, with D perhaps TRBD2 (6 bases). The CDR3 covers 15 residues. With 0 bases removed from V and 9 bases from J, the gap between germline ends came to 20 bases. Germline V gives CDR1 GTSNPN, CDR2 SVGIG (reference sequence). For the CDR3, the DNA is TGTGCCTGGAGTGTGGTAGCGGCCAAACGTTCGTCCCAGTACTTC. Protein: CAWSVVAAKRSSQYF.

This clonotype was seen a few times. The chain employs TRBV9 and TRBJ2-2; 11 bases agree with TRBD2. The ends lost 3 bases at V and 5 bases at J; junction bases unmatched: 3. Per the germline V gene, CDR1 is SGDLS and CDR2 is YYNGEE. This CDR3 is 15 amino acids long. Here the CDR3 reads CASSGGLAETGELFF. The CDR3 region has the DNA TGTGCCAGCAGCGGGGGACTAGCGGAAACCGGGGAGCTGTTTTTT.

The rearrangement joins TRBV20-1 to TRBJ1-5, with D unclear. CDR3 length equals 13 residues. Trimming stripped 6 bases from V and 0 bases from J, with 9 bases between. The germline V gene encodes CDR1 DFQATT and CDR2 SNEGSKA (reference sequence). CDR3 coding DNA: TGCAGTGCCCGCCAGGATAGCAATCAGCCCCAGCATTTT. This translates into CSARQDSNQPQHF.

The CDR3 nucleotides read TGCAGTGCTAGCCCTCCTGACTACACCTTC. Its protein product is CSASPPDYTF. V usage is TRBV20-1 and J usage is TRBJ1-2; no clear D. Germline V CDR1 and CDR2: DFQATT, SNEGSKA (reference sequence). V shed 3 bases and J shed 10 bases, with 9 bases lying between them. This CDR3 has 10 residues.

This chain connects TRBV7-8 to TRBJ2-2; tentatively, D is TRBD2 (6 bases). The germline gives CDR1 SGHVS, CDR2 FQNEAQ. The CDR3 loop spans 15 amino acids. Trimming removed 5 bases at V and 6 bases at J, with 16 bases between. CDR3 sequence: CASSLKSRGAGELFF. The DNA for the CDR3 is TGTGCCAGCAGCCTCAAGTCGCGGGGTGCCGGGGAGCTGTTTTTT.

In nucleotides, the CDR3 is TGTGCCAGCAGCTTCGGGGGGATTAATCAGCCCCAGCATTTT. Amino acid sequence: CASSFGGINQPQHF. The chain links TRBV5-6 to TRBJ1-5, with D tentatively TRBD1 (5 bases). The CDR3 consists of 14 residues. The V and J ends lost 2 bases and 4 bases respectively, with 10 bases between them. CDR1 is SGHDT and CDR2 is YYEEEE in the germline V gene.

The V and J genes are TRBV18 and TRBJ2-7, with D uncertain. Germline CDR1 KGHSH, CDR2 LQKENI. V was clipped by 4 bases and J by 7 bases, with 8 bases between them. The CDR3 covers 11 residues. Written as DNA, the CDR3 is TGTGCCAGCTCACTTAGTAGGGAGCAGTACTTC. Translation: CASSLSREQYF. The full variable domain, its missing parts supplied by reference TRBV18 and TRBJ2-7, is NAGVMQNPRHLVRRRGQEARLRCSPMKGHSHVYWYRQLPEEGLKFMVYLQKENIIDESGMPKERFSAEFPKEGPSILRIQQVVRGDSAAYFCASSLSREQYFGPGTRLTVT.

The chain is built from TRBV3-1 and TRBJ2-7; 11 nucleotides line up with TRBD2. The CDR3 runs to 14 residues. J gave up 2 bases and V 4 bases, and 1 base lay outside the gene matches. The germline CDR1 and CDR2 sequences are LGHDT and YNNKEL (reference sequence). The CDR3: CASSLTSGAYEQYF. The DNA for the CDR3 is TGTGCCAGCAGCCTGACTAGCGGGGCCTACGAGCAGTACTTC.

The J gene is TRBJ1-1, the V gene TRBV10-2; D is perhaps TRBD1 (6 bases). V was shortened by 9 bases and J by 4 bases, with 18 bases between the two germline ends. Per germline, CDR1 WSHSY and CDR2 SAAADI. The CDR3 contains 14 residues. The CDR3 here is CASGESGALTEAFF. The DNA of the CDR3 is TGCGCCAGTGGGGAGTCGGGGGCCCTCACTGAAGCTTTCTTT.

The chain has TRBV13 and TRBJ1-6; D remains unclear. This CDR3 has 16 residues. Germline V gene lookup returns CDR1 PRHDT and CDR2 FYEKMQ (reference sequence). The V gene lost 3 bases and the J gene lost 0 bases, with 9 bases spanning the gap. CDR3 sequence (DNA): TGTGCCAGCAGCTTCGGTTTTGCCTCCTATAATTCACCCCTCCACTTT. It encodes CASSFGFASYNSPLHF.

This clonotype was counted only a few times. This chain uses TRBV11-2 with TRBJ2-5; 7 bases agree with TRBD2. The CDR3 sequence is 14 residues long. CDR1 and CDR2 (germline): SGHAT, FQNNGV. V was clipped by 5 bases and J by 2 bases; unmatched bases: 5. The CDR3 DNA follows: TGTGCCAGCAGCCCACTAGCGAAGCAAGAGACCCAGTACTTC. This encodes CASSPLAKQETQYF.

This clonotype has more than one count but fewer than ten. The chain has TRBV5-1 and TRBJ2-1; 10 bases agree with TRBD2. CDR1 and CDR2 (germline): SGHRS, YFSETQ. The CDR3 covers 16 residues. The junction had 6 bases not matched to a gene; V was cut back by 0 bases and J by 6 bases. CDR3 loop: CASSLEASGGVNEQFF. CDR3 in DNA: TGCGCCAGCAGCTTGGAGGCTAGCGGGGGAGTCAATGAGCAGTTCTTC.